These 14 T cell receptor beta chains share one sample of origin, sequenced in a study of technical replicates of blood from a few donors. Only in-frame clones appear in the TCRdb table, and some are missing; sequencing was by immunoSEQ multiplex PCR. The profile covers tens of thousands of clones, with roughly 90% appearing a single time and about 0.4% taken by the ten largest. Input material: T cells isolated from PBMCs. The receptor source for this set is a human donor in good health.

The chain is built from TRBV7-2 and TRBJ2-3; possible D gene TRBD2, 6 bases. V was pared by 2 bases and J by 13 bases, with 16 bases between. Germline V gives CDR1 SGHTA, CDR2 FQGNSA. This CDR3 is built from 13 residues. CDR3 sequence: CASSLYREWGKYF. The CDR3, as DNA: TGTGCCAGCAGCTTATATCGGGAGTGGGGGAAGTATTTT.

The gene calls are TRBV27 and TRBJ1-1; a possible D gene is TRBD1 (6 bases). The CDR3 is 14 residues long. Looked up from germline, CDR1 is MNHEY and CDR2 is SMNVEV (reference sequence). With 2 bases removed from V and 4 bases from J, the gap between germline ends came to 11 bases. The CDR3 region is CASSLQGRGTEAFF. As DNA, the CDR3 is TGTGCCAGCAGTTTACAGGGGCGAGGCACTGAAGCTTTCTTT.

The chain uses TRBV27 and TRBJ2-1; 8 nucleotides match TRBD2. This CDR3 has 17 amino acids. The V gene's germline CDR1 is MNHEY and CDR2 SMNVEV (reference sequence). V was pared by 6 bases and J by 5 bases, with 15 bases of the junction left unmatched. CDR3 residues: CASSGRGTPKRDNEQFF. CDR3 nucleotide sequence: TGTGCCAGCAGCGGGAGGGGGACTCCGAAAAGGGACAATGAGCAGTTCTTC.

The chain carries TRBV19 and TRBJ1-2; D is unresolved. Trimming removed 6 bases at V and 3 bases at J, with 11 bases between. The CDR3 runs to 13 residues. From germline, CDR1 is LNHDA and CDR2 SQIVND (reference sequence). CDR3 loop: CASRSRSDYGYTF. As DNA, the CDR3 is TGTGCCAGTAGGTCAAGGAGCGACTATGGCTACACCTTC.

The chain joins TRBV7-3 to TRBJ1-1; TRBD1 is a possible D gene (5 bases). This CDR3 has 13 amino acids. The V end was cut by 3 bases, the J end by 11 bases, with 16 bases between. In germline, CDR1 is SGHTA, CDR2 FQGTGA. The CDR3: CASSFRDSSQAFF. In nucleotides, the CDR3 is TGTGCCAGCAGCTTCCGGGACTCCAGCCAGGCTTTCTTT.

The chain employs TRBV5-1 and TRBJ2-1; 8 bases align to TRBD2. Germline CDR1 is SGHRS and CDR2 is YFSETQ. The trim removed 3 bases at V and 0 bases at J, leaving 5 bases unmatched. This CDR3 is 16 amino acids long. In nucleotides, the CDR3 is TGCGCCAGCAGCTCTCCTAGCGGGTACTCCTACAATGAGCAGTTCTTC. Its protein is CASSSPSGYSYNEQFF.

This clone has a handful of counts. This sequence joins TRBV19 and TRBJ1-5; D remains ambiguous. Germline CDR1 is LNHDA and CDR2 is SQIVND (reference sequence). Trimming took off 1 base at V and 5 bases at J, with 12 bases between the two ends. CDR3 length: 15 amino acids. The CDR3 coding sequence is TGTGCCAGTAGTATAGGAGGGCAGGAGCATCAGCCCCAGCATTTT. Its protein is CASSIGGQEHQPQHF.

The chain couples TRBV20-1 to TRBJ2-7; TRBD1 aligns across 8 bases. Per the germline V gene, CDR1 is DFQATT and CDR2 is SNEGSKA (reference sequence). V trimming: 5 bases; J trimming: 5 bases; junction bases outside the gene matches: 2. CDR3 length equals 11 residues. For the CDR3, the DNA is TGCAGTGCTGAGGACAGGGACGAGCAGTACTTC. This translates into CSAEDRDEQYF.

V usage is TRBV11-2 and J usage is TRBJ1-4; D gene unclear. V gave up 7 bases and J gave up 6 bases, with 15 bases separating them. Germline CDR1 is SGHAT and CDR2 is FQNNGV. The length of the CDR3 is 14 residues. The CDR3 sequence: CASIRGRWYEKLFF. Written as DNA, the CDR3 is TGTGCCAGCATCCGAGGAAGGTGGTATGAAAAACTGTTTTTT.

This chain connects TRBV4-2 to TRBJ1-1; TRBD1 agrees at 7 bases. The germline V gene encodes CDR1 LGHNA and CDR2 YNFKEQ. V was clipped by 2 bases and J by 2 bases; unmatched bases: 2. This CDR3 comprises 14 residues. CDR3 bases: TGTGCCAGCAGCCAACGGGACAGAAACACTGAAGCTTTCTTT. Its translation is CASSQRDRNTEAFF.

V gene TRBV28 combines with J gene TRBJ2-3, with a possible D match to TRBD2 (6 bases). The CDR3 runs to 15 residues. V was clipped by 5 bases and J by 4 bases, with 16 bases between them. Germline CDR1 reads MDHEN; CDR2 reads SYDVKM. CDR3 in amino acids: CASSPTSYEADTQYF. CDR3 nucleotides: TGTGCCAGCAGTCCTACTAGCTATGAGGCAGATACGCAGTATTTT.

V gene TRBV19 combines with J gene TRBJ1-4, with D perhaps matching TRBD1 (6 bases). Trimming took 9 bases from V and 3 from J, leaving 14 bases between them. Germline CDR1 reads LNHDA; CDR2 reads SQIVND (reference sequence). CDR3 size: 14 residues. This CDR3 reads CASQGGTANEKLFF. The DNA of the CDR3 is TGTGCCAGCCAAGGGGGTACGGCTAATGAAAAACTGTTTTTT.

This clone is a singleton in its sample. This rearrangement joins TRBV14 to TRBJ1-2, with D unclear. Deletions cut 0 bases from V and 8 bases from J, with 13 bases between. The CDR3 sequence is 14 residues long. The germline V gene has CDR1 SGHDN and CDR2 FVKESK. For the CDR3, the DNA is TGTGCCAGCAGCCAAGATCTAGCAGCGCGCGGCTACACCTTC. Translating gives CASSQDLAARGYTF.

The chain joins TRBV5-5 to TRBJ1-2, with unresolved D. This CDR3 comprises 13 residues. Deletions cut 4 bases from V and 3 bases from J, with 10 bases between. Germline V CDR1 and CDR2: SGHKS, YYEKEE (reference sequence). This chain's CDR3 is CASSLLGDYGYTF. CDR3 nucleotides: TGTGCCAGCAGCCTACTTGGAGACTATGGCTACACCTTC.